These 27 T cell receptor beta chains originate from one sample sequenced in a study of blood T cell repertoires in COVID-19. The data were produced by immunoSEQ multiplex PCR, yet TCRdb's version contains in-frame clones alone and is incomplete. The sample yields some 160,000 clones, around 83% seen once. The sequencing sample was made of peripheral blood. The receptors come from an older woman who had recovered from COVID-19.

The V gene is TRBV6-5, the J gene TRBJ1-2; 7 bases map to TRBD1. Trimming at V came to 8 bases and at J to 3 bases, leaving 12 bases not matched to a gene. Germline V gene data show CDR1 as MNHEY and CDR2 as SVGAGI. The CDR3 loop spans 15 amino acids. The CDR3 reads CASSAGDRHYYGYTF. The DNA of the CDR3 is TGTGCCAGCTCGGCCGGGGACAGACATTACTATGGCTACACCTTC.

A few counts support this clone. V is TRBV3-1 (or the pseudogene TRBV3-2) and J is TRBJ1-2; 12 positions match TRBD1. After removal of 4 bases from V and 8 bases from J, the junction contained 8 bases not matched to a gene. CDR1 is LGHDT, CDR2 YNNKEL, per germline (reference sequence). This CDR3 has 15 residues. The CDR3, as DNA: TGTGCCAGCAGCCCCCGGGACAGGGGGCATCGAGGCTACACCTTC. Amino acids: CASSPRDRGHRGYTF.

This clone was counted only a few times. V is TRBV2 and J is TRBJ2-1, with 7 bases aligning to TRBD2. The trim removed 6 bases at V and 3 bases at J, leaving 8 bases unmatched. The CDR3 consists of 15 residues. Germline-derived CDR1 and CDR2 are SNHLY and FYNNEI. CDR3 region: CASSPGLAVYNEQFF. The CDR3 DNA sequence: TGTGCCAGCAGCCCCGGGCTAGCGGTCTACAATGAGCAGTTCTTC.

The table lists this clone with many counts. J is TRBJ2-7 and V is TRBV7-9, with TRBD1 identical over 8 bases. The CDR3 is 14 amino acids. Trimming removed 5 bases from V and 2 bases from J; junction bases left unmatched: 5. Germline V CDR1 and CDR2: SEHNR, FQNEAQ (reference sequence). The DNA for the CDR3 is TGTGCCAGCAGCCTCCGGGACAGGCCCTACGAGCAGTACTTC. Amino acids: CASSLRDRPYEQYF.

The chain combines TRBV3-1 (or the pseudogene TRBV3-2) with TRBJ2-1; TRBD2 agrees at 13 bases. Germline values: CDR1 LGHDT, CDR2 YNNKEL (reference sequence). CDR3 size: 17 residues. Unmatched junction bases numbered 9, after V lost 4 bases and J lost 6 bases. CDR3 nucleotides: TGTGCCAGCAGCCCACTCCCTGGACTAGCGGGAGCCAATGAGCAGTTCTTC. This translates into CASSPLPGLAGANEQFF.

The chain links TRBV4-3 to TRBJ2-1; 9 nucleotides match TRBD2. Losses at the gene ends were 1 base for V and 8 bases for J; bases not matched to a gene: 15. Germline loops: CDR1 LGHNA, CDR2 YSLEER. The CDR3 is made up of 18 amino acids. CDR3 nucleotides: TGCGCCAGCAGCCAAGTGGGGGGAACAGCGGGAGGAAAGTATGAGCAGTTCTTC. It encodes CASSQVGGTAGGKYEQFF.

V and J are TRBV27 and TRBJ2-1; 10 bases are shared with TRBD2. Germline CDR1 reads MNHEY; CDR2 reads SMNVEV (reference sequence). The CDR3 has 17 residues. With 0 bases clipped from V and 3 bases from J, the junction kept 5 bases outside the gene matches. CDR3 region: CASSLSRASGSYNEQFF. The CDR3 region has the DNA TGTGCCAGCAGTTTATCGAGGGCTAGCGGGAGCTACAATGAGCAGTTCTTC.

The rearrangement joins TRBV7-3 to TRBJ2-3, with 13 bases identical to TRBD2. The CDR3 runs to 15 residues. CDR1 and CDR2 from the germline V gene are SGHTA and FQGTGA. V shed 3 bases and J 6 bases; nucleotides not matched to a gene: 3. The CDR3, as DNA: TGTGCCAGCAGCTTGGGGACTAGCGGGATGGATACGCAGTATTTT. Its protein is CASSLGTSGMDTQYF.

The CDR3 coding sequence is TGTGCCAGCAGCTTAACTAGCGGGGCCTACAATGAGCAGTTCTTC. As protein: CASSLTSGAYNEQFF. V gene TRBV7-3 combines with J gene TRBJ2-1; 8 bases are a match to TRBD2. J was trimmed by 2 bases and V by 0 bases; bases with no gene match: 0. The CDR3 has 15 amino acids. Looked up from germline, CDR1 is SGHTA and CDR2 is FQGTGA. The full variable domain, in which reference TRBV7-3 and TRBJ2-1 provide the parts outside the CDR3, is GAGVSQTPSNKVTEKGKYVELRCDPISGHTALYWYRQSLGQGPEFLIYFQGTGAADDSGLPNDRFFAVRPEGSVSTLKIQRTERGDSAVYLCASSLTSGAYNEQFFGPGTRLTVL.

The V call is TRBV9, the J call TRBJ2-7, with a tentative D call TRBD1 (7 bases). CDR1 is SGDLS and CDR2 is YYNGEE in the germline V gene. This CDR3 comprises 13 residues. V was trimmed by 4 bases and J by 6 bases, leaving 14 bases between them. CDR3 nucleotide sequence: TGTGCCAGCAGCCCCCGGCAGGGGGGCGAGCAGTACTTC. This encodes CASSPRQGGEQYF.

This clone was found a few times. The CDR3 DNA reads as TGCGCCAGCAGCCAAGATCCACCCTCAGGGGGCGGCAATCAGCCCCAGCATTTT. Amino acid sequence: CASSQDPPSGGGNQPQHF. This rearrangement joins TRBV4-1 to TRBJ1-5, with 8 bases matching TRBD1. The CDR3 loop spans 18 amino acids. The V and J ends lost 0 bases and 2 bases, in that order; junction bases with no gene match: 9. Germline values: CDR1 MGHRA, CDR2 YSYEKL.

The chain has TRBV6-2 or TRBV6-3 and TRBJ2-5; 9 bases map to TRBD2. V lost 0 bases to trimming and J lost 5 bases; unmatched junction nucleotides: 13. Germline V CDR1 and CDR2: MNHEY, SVGEGT. The CDR3 consists of 18 residues. CDR3 residues: CASSYSILFSGSRETQYF. The CDR3 coding sequence is TGTGCCAGCAGTTACTCGATTCTGTTTAGCGGGAGTCGGGAGACCCAGTACTTC.

The V and J genes are TRBV19 and TRBJ2-7; possible D gene TRBD2, 6 bases. The ends were cut back, 6 bases at V and 7 bases at J, with 19 bases in the middle. CDR3 length: 14 residues. Germline lookup yields CDR1 LNHDA and CDR2 SQIVND (reference sequence). The CDR3 DNA sequence: TGTGCCAGTAGGGCTCTAGCGCCGACTGGGGAGCAGTACTTC. Protein: CASRALAPTGEQYF.

This clone has only one observation. The chain combines TRBV27 with TRBJ2-7; 7 bases are a match to TRBD2. Losses at the gene ends were 3 bases for V and 6 bases for J; bases not matched to a gene: 8. Germline CDR1 and CDR2: MNHEY and SMNVEV (reference sequence). The CDR3 length is 14 residues. The CDR3 loop is CASSFGPTGGEQYF. The CDR3 DNA sequence: TGTGCCAGCAGTTTTGGCCCTACGGGGGGCGAGCAGTACTTC.

The chain links TRBV7-9 to TRBJ1-2, with D unresolved. This CDR3 contains 15 residues. V was clipped by 3 bases and J by 3 bases, with 14 bases between them. CDR1 is SEHNR, CDR2 FQNEAQ, per germline (reference sequence). CDR3 DNA: TGTGCCAGCAGCTTTAACTTCTTTGGAGACTATGGCTACACCTTC. Translation gives CASSFNFFGDYGYTF. The full variable domain, with the rest looked up from reference TRBV7-9 and TRBJ1-2, is DTGVSQNPRHKITKRGQNVTFRCDPISEHNRLYWYRQTLGQGPEFLTYFQNEAQLEKSRLLSDRFSAERPKGSFSTLEIQRTEQGDSAMYLCASSFNFFGDYGYTFGSGTRLTVV.

This clone was recorded a few times. V usage is TRBV25-1 and J usage is TRBJ2-1, with TRBD2 matching over 15 bases. The CDR3 extends over 17 amino acids. Germline CDR1 and CDR2: MGHDK and SYGVNS. V was clipped by 1 base and J by 7 bases; unmatched bases: 5. CDR3 protein: CASSELGLAGGGNEQFF. CDR3 DNA sequence: TGTGCCAGCAGTGAATTGGGACTAGCGGGAGGAGGGAATGAGCAGTTCTTC. The full variable domain, with the rest looked up from reference TRBV25-1 and TRBJ2-1, is EADIYQTPRYLVIGTGKKITLECSQTMGHDKMYWYQQDPGMELHLIHYSYGVNSTEKGDLSSESTVSRIRTEHFPLTLESARPSHTSQYLCASSELGLAGGGNEQFFGPGTRLTVL.

The rearrangement uses TRBV9 and TRBJ1-5, with a possible D match to TRBD1 (5 bases). CDR3 length: 14 residues. In germline, CDR1 is SGDLS, CDR2 YYNGEE. Trimming shortened V by 4 bases and J by 2 bases, and 10 bases separated the two germline ends. CDR3 region: CASSSGGGNQPQHF. The DNA for the CDR3 is TGTGCCAGCAGCTCCGGAGGGGGCAATCAGCCCCAGCATTTT.

The gene calls are TRBV9 and TRBJ2-3; 9 bases match TRBD2. Germline V gene sequence: CDR1 SGDLS, CDR2 YYNGEE. Unmatched junction bases numbered 8, after V lost 7 bases and J lost 5 bases. The CDR3 extends over 14 amino acids. CDR3 loop: CASGTGTSLDTQYF. CDR3 bases: TGTGCCAGCGGAACCGGGACTAGCCTAGATACGCAGTATTTT.

This chain joins TRBV4-1 and TRBJ2-1; D might be TRBD2 (6 bases). The V end lost 4 bases, the J end lost 5 bases, and 12 bases lay between the germline ends. From germline, CDR1 is MGHRA and CDR2 YSYEKL. The CDR3 contains 14 residues. CDR3 sequence: CASSPRRRDNEQFF. In nucleotides, the CDR3 is TGCGCCAGCAGCCCAAGGAGGAGGGACAATGAGCAGTTCTTC.

This clone was recorded once. V gene TRBV7-8 combines with J gene TRBJ2-4, with D perhaps matching TRBD2 (6 bases). V was clipped by 5 bases and J by 8 bases, with 16 bases between them. The germline gives CDR1 SGHVS, CDR2 FQNEAQ. The CDR3 extends over 14 amino acids. The CDR3 coding sequence is TGTGCCAGCAGCCAGGGACTGCGAAGGGACATTCAGTACTTC. Residues: CASSQGLRRDIQYF.

The DNA of the CDR3 is TGTGCCAGCAGCTTGTTCGGACAGGTTGGGGTTTCACCCCTCCACTTT. Translation: CASSLFGQVGVSPLHF. The rearrangement uses TRBV5-6 and TRBJ1-6; 7 nucleotides line up with TRBD1. The germline CDR1 and CDR2 sequences are SGHDT and YYEEEE. The CDR3 contains 16 residues. Trimming at V came to 1 base and at J to 9 bases, leaving 10 bases not matched to a gene. The complete variable domain, with remaining parts taken from reference TRBV5-6 and TRBJ1-6, reads DAGVTQSPTHLIKTRGQQVTLRCSPKSGHDTVSWYQQALGQGPQFIFQYYEEEERQRGNFPDRFSGHQFPNYSSELNVNALLLGDSALYLCASSLFGQVGVSPLHFGNGTRLTVT.

The V and J genes are TRBV10-1 and TRBJ1-2, with D maybe TRBD1 (5 bases). The CDR3 extends over 13 amino acids. Germline V gene lookup returns CDR1 WNHNN and CDR2 SYGVQD (reference sequence). Trimming left V 0 bases short and J 4 bases short, with 6 bases between. In DNA form, the CDR3 reads TGCGCCAGCAGTGAGTCCGACAGCTATGGCTACACCTTC. Protein sequence: CASSESDSYGYTF.

The V gene is TRBV10-3, the J gene TRBJ2-5, with 9 bases fitting TRBD1. The CDR3 covers 15 residues. With 6 bases clipped from V and 1 base from J, the junction kept 6 bases outside the gene matches. CDR1 and CDR2 (germline): ENHRY, SYGVKD. The CDR3 DNA is TGTGCCATCAGCCAACCGGGACAGGGCCAAGAGACCCAGTACTTC. Translation: CAISQPGQGQETQYF.

J is TRBJ2-6 and V is TRBV5-4, with 8 bases lining up with TRBD1. CDR3 size: 18 residues. In germline, CDR1 is SGHNT, CDR2 YYREEE (reference sequence). V trimming: 4 bases; J trimming: 0 bases; junction bases outside the gene matches: 9. This CDR3 is CASSAPGGYPSGANVLTF. CDR3 in DNA: TGTGCCAGCAGCGCCCCAGGGGGCTACCCCTCTGGGGCCAACGTCCTGACTTTC.

This chain links TRBV5-5 with TRBJ1-2; D perhaps matches TRBD1 (5 bases). Trimming stripped 7 bases from V and 4 bases from J, with 11 bases between. Germline values: CDR1 SGHKS, CDR2 YYEKEE (reference sequence). The CDR3 totals 12 residues. CDR3 loop: CASSGAGYGYTF. In DNA form, the CDR3 reads TGTGCCAGCTCTGGGGCCGGCTATGGCTACACCTTC.

This clone is a singleton in its sample. The rearrangement links TRBV11-3 to TRBJ2-1; D is perhaps TRBD1 (6 bases). The CDR3 contains 20 residues. V lost 4 bases, J lost 0 bases, and 25 bases lay in between. From germline, CDR1 is SGHNT and CDR2 YENEEA. CDR3: CASSSQTGTGVGSSYNEQFF. CDR3 in DNA: TGTGCCAGCAGCTCCCAGACAGGCACCGGGGTGGGCTCCTCCTACAATGAGCAGTTCTTC.

The V call is TRBV5-1, the J call TRBJ2-6; D ambiguous. The V and J ends lost 3 bases and 4 bases respectively, with 8 bases between them. The CDR3 consists of 14 residues. The germline gives CDR1 SGHRS, CDR2 YFSETQ. The CDR3 loop reads CASSSASGANVLTF. CDR3 nucleotide sequence: TGCGCCAGCAGCTCCGCGTCCGGGGCCAACGTCCTGACTTTC.